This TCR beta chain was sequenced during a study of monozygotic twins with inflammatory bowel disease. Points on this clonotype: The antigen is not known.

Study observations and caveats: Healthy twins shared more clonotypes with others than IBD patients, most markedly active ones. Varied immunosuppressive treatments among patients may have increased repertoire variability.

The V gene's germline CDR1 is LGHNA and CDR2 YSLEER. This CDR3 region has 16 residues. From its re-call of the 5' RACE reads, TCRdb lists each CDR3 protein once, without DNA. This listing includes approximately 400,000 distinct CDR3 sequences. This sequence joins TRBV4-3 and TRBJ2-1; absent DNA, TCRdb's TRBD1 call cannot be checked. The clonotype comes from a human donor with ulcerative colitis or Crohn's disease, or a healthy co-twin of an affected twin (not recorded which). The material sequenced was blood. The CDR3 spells CASSQDSRGTLVEQFF.